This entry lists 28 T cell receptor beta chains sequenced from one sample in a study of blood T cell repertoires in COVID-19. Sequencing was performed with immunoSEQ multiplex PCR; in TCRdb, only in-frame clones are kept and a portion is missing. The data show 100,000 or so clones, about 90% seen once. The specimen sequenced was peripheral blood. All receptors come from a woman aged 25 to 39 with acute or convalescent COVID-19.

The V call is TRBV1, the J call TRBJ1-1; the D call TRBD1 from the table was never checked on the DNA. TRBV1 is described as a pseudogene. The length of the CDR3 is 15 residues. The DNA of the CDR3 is TGCACCAGCAGCCCCTGGACAGGTATGAACACTGAAGCTTTCTTT. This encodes CTSSPWTGMNTEAFF.

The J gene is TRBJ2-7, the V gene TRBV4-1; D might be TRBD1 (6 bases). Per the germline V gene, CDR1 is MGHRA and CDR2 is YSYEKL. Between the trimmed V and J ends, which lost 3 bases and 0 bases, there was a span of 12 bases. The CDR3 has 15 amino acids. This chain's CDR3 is CASSQIQGSSYEQYF. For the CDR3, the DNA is TGCGCCAGCAGCCAGATACAGGGCAGCTCCTACGAGCAGTACTTC.

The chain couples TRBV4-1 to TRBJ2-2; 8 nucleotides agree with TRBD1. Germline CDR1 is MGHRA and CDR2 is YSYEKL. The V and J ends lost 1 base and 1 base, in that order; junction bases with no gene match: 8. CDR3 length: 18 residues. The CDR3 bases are TGCGCCAGCAGCCAAGTCGGCCAGGGGGCAGGGAACACCGGGGAGCTGTTTTTT. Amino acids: CASSQVGQGAGNTGELFF.

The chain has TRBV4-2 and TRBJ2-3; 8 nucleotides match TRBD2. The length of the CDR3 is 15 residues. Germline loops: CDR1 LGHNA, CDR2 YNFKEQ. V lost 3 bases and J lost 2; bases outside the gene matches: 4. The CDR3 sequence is CASSHSGAVTDTQYF. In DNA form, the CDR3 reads TGTGCCAGCAGCCATAGCGGGGCTGTCACAGATACGCAGTATTTT.

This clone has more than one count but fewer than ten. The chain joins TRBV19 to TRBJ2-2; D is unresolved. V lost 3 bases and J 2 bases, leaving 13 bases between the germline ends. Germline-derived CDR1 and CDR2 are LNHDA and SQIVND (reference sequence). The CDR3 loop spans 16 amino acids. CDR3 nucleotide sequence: TGTGCCAGTAGTATTATAGGTAGCCATAACACCGGGGAGCTGTTTTTT. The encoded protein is CASSIIGSHNTGELFF.

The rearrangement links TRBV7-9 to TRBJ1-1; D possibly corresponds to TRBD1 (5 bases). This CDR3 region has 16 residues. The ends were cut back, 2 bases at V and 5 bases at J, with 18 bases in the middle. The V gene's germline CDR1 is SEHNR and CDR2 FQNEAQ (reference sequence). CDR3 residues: CASSLRGREGRTEAFF. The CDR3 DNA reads TGTGCCAGCAGCTTAAGAGGAAGGGAGGGGCGGACTGAAGCTTTCTTT.

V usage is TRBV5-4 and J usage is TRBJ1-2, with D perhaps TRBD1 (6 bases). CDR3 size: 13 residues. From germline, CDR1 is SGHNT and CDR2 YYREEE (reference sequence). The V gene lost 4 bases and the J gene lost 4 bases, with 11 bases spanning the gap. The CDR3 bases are TGTGCCAGCAGCCAGGACAGCCGCTATGGCTACACCTTC. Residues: CASSQDSRYGYTF.

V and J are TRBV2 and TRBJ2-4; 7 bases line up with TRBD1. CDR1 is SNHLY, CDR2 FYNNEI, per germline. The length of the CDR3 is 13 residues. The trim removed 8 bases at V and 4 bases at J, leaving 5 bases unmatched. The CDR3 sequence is CASDRVGKNIQYF. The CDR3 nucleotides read TGTGCCAGCGACAGGGTTGGAAAAAACATTCAGTACTTC.

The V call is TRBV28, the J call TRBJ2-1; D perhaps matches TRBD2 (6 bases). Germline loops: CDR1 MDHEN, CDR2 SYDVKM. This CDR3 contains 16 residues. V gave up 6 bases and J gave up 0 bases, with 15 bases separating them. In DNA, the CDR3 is TGTGCCAGCAGCCCTCCGGGGGTCTCCTCCTACAATGAGCAGTTCTTC. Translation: CASSPPGVSSYNEQFF.

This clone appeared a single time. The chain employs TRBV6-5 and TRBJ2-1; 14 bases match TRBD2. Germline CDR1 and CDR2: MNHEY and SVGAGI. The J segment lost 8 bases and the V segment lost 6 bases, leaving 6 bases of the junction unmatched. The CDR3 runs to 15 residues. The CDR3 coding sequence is TGTGCCAGCAGCACCGGACTAGCGGGGGGCCATGAGCAGTTCTTC. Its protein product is CASSTGLAGGHEQFF.

The CDR3 sequence is CASSWGGLLPAHFF. The CDR3 DNA reads TGTGCCAGCAGCTGGGGGGGACTTCTCCCGGCGCATTTCTTC. The chain has TRBV5-8 and TRBJ2-1; 7 positions agree with TRBD2. The CDR3 runs to 14 residues. Per the germline V gene, CDR1 is SGHTS and CDR2 is YDEGEE. Germline trimming cut 3 bases from V and 16 bases from J; bases unmatched to any gene: 16.

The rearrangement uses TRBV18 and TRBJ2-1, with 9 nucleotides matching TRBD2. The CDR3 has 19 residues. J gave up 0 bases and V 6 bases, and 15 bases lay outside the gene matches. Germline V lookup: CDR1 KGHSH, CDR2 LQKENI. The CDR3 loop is CASSTLGTSLRSSYNEQFF. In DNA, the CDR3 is TGTGCCAGCTCCACCTTAGGGACTAGCCTTAGGAGCTCCTACAATGAGCAGTTCTTC.

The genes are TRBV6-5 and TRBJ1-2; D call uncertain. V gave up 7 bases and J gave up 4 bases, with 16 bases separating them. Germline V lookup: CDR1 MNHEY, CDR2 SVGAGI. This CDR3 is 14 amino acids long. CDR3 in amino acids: CASISLPGAYGYTF. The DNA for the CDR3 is TGTGCCAGCATCTCCCTTCCAGGCGCCTATGGCTACACCTTC.

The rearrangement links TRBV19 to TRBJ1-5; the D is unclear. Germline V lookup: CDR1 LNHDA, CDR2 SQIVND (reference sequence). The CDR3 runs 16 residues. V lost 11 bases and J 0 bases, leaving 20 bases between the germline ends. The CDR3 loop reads CAPPKVSEFSNQPQHF. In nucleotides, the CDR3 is TGTGCCCCCCCCAAAGTTAGCGAGTTTAGCAATCAGCCCCAGCATTTT.

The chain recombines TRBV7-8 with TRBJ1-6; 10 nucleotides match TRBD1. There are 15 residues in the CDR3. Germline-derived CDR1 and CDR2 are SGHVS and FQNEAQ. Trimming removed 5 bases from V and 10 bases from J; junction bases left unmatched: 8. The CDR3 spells CASSRDRGIGSPLHF. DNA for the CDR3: TGTGCCAGCAGCCGGGACAGGGGCATCGGATCACCCCTCCACTTT.

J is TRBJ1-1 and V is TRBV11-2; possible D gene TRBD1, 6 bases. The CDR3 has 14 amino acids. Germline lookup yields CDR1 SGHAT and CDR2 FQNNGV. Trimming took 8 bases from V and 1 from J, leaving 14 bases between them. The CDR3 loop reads CASGNRDENTEAFF. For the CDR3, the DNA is TGTGCCAGCGGCAACAGGGACGAGAACACTGAAGCTTTCTTT. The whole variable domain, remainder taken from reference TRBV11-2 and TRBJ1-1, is EAGVAQSPRYKIIEKRQSVAFWCNPISGHATLYWYQQILGQGPKLLIQFQNNGVVDDSQLPKDRFSAERLKGVDSTLKIQPAKLEDSAVYLCASGNRDENTEAFFGQGTRLTVV.

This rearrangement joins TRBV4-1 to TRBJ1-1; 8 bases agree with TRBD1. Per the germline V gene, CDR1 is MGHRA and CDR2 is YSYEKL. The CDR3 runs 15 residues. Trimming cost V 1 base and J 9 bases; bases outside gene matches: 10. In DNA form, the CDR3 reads TGCGCCAGCAGCCAAGTAGGACAGGGTGGACGGCAAGCTTTCTTT. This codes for CASSQVGQGGRQAFF.

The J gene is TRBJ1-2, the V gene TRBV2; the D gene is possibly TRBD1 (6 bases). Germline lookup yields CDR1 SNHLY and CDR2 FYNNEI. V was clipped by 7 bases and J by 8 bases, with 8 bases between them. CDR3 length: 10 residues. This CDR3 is CASTGVGYTF. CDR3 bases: TGTGCCAGCACAGGGGTCGGCTACACCTTC. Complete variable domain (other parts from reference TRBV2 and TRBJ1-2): EPEVTQTPSHQVTQMGQEVILRCVPISNHLYFYWYRQILGQKVEFLVSFYNNEISEKSEIFDDQFSVERPDGSNFTLKIRSTKLEDSAMYFCASTGVGYTFGSGTRLTVV.

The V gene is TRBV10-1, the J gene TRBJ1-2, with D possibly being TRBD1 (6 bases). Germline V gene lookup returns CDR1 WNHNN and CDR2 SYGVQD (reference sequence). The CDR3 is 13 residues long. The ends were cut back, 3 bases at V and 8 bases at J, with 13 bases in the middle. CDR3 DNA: TGCGCCAGCAGTGACGGGACAACAAAGGGCTACACCTTC. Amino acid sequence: CASSDGTTKGYTF.

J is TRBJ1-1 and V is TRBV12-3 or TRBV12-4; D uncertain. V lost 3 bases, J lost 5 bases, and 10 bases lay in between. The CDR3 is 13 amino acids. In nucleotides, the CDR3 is TGTGCCAGCAGTTTGTCGGGATTTACTGAAGCTTTCTTT. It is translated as CASSLSGFTEAFF.

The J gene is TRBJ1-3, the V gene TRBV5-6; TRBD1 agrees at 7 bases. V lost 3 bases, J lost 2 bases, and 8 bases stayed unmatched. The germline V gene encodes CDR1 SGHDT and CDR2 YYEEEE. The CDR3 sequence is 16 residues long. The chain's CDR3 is CASSSAVTGTGNTIYF. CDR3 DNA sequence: TGTGCCAGCAGCTCTGCTGTGACAGGGACTGGAAACACCATATATTTT.

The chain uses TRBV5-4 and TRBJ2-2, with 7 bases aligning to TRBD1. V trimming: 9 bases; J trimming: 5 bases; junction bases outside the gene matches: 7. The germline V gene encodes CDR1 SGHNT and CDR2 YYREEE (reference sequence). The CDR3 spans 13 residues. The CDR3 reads CAIDYRGTGELFF. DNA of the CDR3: TGTGCCATAGATTACAGGGGAACCGGGGAGCTGTTTTTT.

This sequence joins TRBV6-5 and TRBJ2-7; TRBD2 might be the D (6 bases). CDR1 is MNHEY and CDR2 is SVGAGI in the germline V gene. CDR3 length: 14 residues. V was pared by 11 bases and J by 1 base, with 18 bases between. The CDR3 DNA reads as TGTGCCCTCCGGAGGGCCATGGAGTCCTACGAGCAGTACTTC. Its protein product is CALRRAMESYEQYF.

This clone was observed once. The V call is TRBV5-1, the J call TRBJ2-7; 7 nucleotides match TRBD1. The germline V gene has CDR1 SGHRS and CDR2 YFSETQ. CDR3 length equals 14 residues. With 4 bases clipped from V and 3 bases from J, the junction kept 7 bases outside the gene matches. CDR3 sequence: CASSLDRRDYEQYF. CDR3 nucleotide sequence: TGCGCCAGCAGCCTGGACAGGAGAGACTACGAGCAGTACTTC.

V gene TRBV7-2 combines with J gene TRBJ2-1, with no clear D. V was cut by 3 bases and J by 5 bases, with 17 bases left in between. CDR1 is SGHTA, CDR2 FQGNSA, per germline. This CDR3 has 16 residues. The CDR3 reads CASSLRPGTSNNEQFF. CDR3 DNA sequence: TGTGCCAGCAGCTTGCGTCCCGGTACTTCTAACAATGAGCAGTTCTTC.

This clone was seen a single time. The CDR3 region is CASSLGWDRGYGYTF. The CDR3 DNA reads as TGTGCCAGCAGCTTAGGTTGGGACAGGGGGTATGGCTACACCTTC. V gene TRBV7-2 combines with J gene TRBJ1-2; 11 nucleotides agree with TRBD1. With 1 base clipped from V and 5 bases from J, the junction kept 3 bases outside the gene matches. In germline, CDR1 is SGHTA, CDR2 FQGNSA. This CDR3 region has 15 residues.

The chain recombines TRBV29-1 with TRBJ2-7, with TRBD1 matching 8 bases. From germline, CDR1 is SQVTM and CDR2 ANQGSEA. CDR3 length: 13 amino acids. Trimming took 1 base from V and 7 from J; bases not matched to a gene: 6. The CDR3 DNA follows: TGCAGCGTTGAAGGAGGGACAGGAGAAGAGCAGTACTTC. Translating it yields CSVEGGTGEEQYF.

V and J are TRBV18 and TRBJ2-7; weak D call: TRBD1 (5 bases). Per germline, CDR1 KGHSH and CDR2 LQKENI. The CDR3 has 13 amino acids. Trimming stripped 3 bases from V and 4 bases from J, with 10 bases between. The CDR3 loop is CASSPSPGYEQYF. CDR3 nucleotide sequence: TGTGCCAGCTCACCCTCACCAGGGTACGAGCAGTACTTC. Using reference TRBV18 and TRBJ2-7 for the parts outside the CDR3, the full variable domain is NAGVMQNPRHLVRRRGQEARLRCSPMKGHSHVYWYRQLPEEGLKFMVYLQKENIIDESGMPKERFSAEFPKEGPSILRIQQVVRGDSAAYFCASSPSPGYEQYFGPGTRLTVT.